This T cell receptor (beta chain) was captured by sequencing in a study of Graves' ophthalmopathy and Graves' hyperthyroidism. At the level of the study: Samples of peripheral blood were obtained at initial diagnosis, prior to treatment of any kind.

RNA transcripts provided the template for amplifying TCR beta CDR3 regions. A first-round RT-PCR used HTBI primers, followed by a second-round multiplex PCR. TCRdb used MiXCR to reprocess the multiplex PCR reads, holding one entry per CDR3 protein. The sample holds about 400,000 distinct CDR3 sequences, about a sixth seen once. V was cut by 6 bases and J by 10 bases, with 10 bases left in between. This CDR3 has 11 amino acids. This clonotype showed up many times. Material for sequencing was peripheral blood. The clonotype comes from a young woman with Graves' ophthalmopathy. The V gene is TRBV12-3 or TRBV12-4, the J gene TRBJ1-5, with TRBD1 as a possible D gene (5 bases). The CDR3 DNA reads as TGTGCCAGCAGCGGGACGGGCCCCCAGCATTTT. Amino acids: CASSGTGPQHF.